The 5 T cell receptor beta chains below come from one sample, sequenced in a study of regulatory T cells in long-lasting Graves disease. Regarding time point: newly diagnosed GD, antithyroid drugs for less than 3 months. Extracted PBMC RNA gave rise to the TCR library. Libraries of TCR beta came from iRepertoire HTBI primers plus Arm-PCR of CDR3 regions. Via MiXCR, TCRdb re-called the multiplex PCR reads, giving one row per CDR3 protein. The table shows roughly 500,000 distinct CDR3 sequences, with about 12% occurring only once. In addition, the sample was reused for a study of T cells in Graves' hyperthyroidism and ophthalmopathy.

The sequences come from peripheral blood mononuclear cells (PBMCs), collected at new diagnosis, from a patient treated with antithyroid drugs. Source of these receptors: a woman in her 30s with Graves disease.

This sequence joins TRBV27 and TRBJ1-2; D unresolved. Germline values: CDR1 MNHEY, CDR2 SMNVEV (reference sequence). With 8 bases removed from V and 0 bases from J, the gap between germline ends came to 13 bases. CDR3 length: 14 amino acids. Written as DNA, the CDR3 is TGTGCCAGCTTCCCGCCCGGGGCTAACTATGGCTACACCTTC. It is translated as CASFPPGANYGYTF.

This clonotype was found many times. The gene calls are TRBV2 and TRBJ1-6, with no clear D. The V end lost 6 bases, the J end lost 8 bases, and 20 bases lay between the germline ends. Germline V gene data show CDR1 as SNHLY and CDR2 as FYNNEI. The CDR3 sequence is 16 residues long. The CDR3 nucleotides read TGTGCCAGCAGACCCGAGATATTCGGAAGACATTCACCCCTCCACTTT. Its translation: CASRPEIFGRHSPLHF.

This clonotype was counted only a few times. The genes are TRBV12-3 or TRBV12-4 and TRBJ2-1; unclear D gene. V lost 2 bases to trimming and J lost 3 bases, with 14 bases between them. This CDR3 has 16 residues. CDR3 bases: TGTGCCAGCAGTTTAACCAGTCGCGGCCGCTACAATGAGCAGTTCTTC. Protein product: CASSLTSRGRYNEQFF.

This clonotype was seen at least ten times. This chain links TRBV20-1 with TRBJ1-1, with D uncertain. Germline V gene sequence: CDR1 DFQATT, CDR2 SNEGSKA (reference sequence). The V end lost 3 bases, the J end lost 3 bases, and 14 bases lay between the germline ends. This CDR3 region has 14 residues. The CDR3 DNA reads TGCAGTGCTAGGAAACCCTTAGCGGACACTGAAGCTTTCTTT. It specifies CSARKPLADTEAFF.

This clonotype was seen only a few times. A far larger clone is only one base removed, so a read error is likely. The V gene is TRBV2, the J gene TRBJ2-2, with D possibly being TRBD1 (6 bases). Trimming took off 3 bases at V and 5 bases at J, with 16 bases between the two ends. The germline gives CDR1 SNHLY, CDR2 FYNNEI. The CDR3 runs 16 residues. The CDR3 reads CASSESPAGDTGELFF. The CDR3 nucleotides read TGTGCCAGCAGTGAGTCTCCCGCAGGGGATACCGGGGAGCTGTTTTTT.